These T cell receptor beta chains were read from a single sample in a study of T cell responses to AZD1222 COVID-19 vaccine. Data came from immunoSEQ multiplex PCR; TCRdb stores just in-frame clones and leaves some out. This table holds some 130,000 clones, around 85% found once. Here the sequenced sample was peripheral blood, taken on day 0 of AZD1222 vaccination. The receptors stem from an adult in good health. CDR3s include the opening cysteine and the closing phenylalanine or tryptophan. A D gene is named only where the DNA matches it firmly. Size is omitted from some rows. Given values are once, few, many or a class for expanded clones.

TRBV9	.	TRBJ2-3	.	TGTGCCAGCAGCCCATTCGGACAGAACACAGATACGCAGTATTTT	CASSPFGQNTDTQYF
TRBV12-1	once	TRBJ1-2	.	TGTGCCAGCAGCTTTGACGACAGGGGTGGTGGTGGTGGCTATGGCTACACCTTC	CASSFDDRGGGGGYGYTF
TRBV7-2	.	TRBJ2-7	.	TGTGCCTCCTCGCCGAGCTCCTACGAGCAGTACTTC	CASSPSSYEQYF
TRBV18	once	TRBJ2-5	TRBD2	TGTGCCAGCTCACCACGGACTAGGTCCCAAGAGACCCAGTACTTC	CASSPRTRSQETQYF
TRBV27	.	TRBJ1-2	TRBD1	TGTGCCAGCAGTTCGACAGGGGGACACTATGGCTACACCTTC	CASSSTGGHYGYTF
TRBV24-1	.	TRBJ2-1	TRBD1	TGTGCCACCAGTGAGCCCTTAACAGGGGGTAGCTTCTACAATGAGCAGTTCTTC	CATSEPLTGGSFYNEQFF
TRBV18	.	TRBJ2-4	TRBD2	TGTGCCAGCTCGGGACTAGCGGTCCTAGCCAAAAACATTCAGTACTTC	CASSGLAVLAKNIQYF
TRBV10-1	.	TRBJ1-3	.	TGCGCCAGCAGTGATACAGGCCGCGGAAACACCATATATTTT	CASSDTGRGNTIYF
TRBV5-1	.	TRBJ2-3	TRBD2	TGCGCCAGCAGCCCCCGGACTAGCGGGAGGGCCGGAAAAGATACGCAGTATTTT	CASSPRTSGRAGKDTQYF
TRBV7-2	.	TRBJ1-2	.	TGTGCCAGCCGAGGGGGTACTAACTATGGCTACACCTTC	CASRGGTNYGYTF
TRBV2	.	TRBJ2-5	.	TGTGCCAGCAGTGTCCTAACCCGGCAGACCCAGTACTTC	CASSVLTRQTQYF
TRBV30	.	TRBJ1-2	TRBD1	TGTGCCTGGGCCTTAGGGCAGGGGGCTGCTGGCTACACCTTC	CAWALGQGAAGYTF
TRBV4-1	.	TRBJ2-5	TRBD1	TGCGCCAGCAGCCAAGATGAAAGGGGGCTGGAGACCCAGTACTTC	CASSQDERGLETQYF
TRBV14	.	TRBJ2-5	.	TGTGCCAGCAGCCAAGGAACGGCGACCCAGTACTTC	CASSQGTATQYF
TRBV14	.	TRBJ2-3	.	TGTGCCAGCAGCCAAGATTTGGGGACCCTTAGCACAGATACGCAGTATTTT	CASSQDLGTLSTDTQYF
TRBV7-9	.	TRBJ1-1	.	TGTGCCAGCAGCTTAGGACAAAGTTTAGTGAACACTGAAGCTTTCTTT	CASSLGQSLVNTEAFF
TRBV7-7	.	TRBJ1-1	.	TGTGCCAGCAGCTCTCAGGAGAACACTGAAGCTTTCTTT	CASSSQENTEAFF
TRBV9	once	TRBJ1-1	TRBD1	TGTGCCAGCAGCCTCCGACAGGGGGGACACACTGAAGCTTTCTTT	CASSLRQGGHTEAFF
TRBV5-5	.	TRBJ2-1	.	TGTGCCAGCAGCTTGGTGACGAGCTCCTACAATGAGCAGTTCTTC	CASSLVTSSYNEQFF
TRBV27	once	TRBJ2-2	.	TGTGCCACCAGCAAATTGGGGAGGGAGCTGTTTTTT	CATSKLGRELFF
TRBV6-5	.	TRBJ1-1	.	TGTGCCAGCACCCGGGGTCCGTCGAACACTGAAGCTTTCTTT	CASTRGPSNTEAFF
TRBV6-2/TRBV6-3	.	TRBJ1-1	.	TGTGCCAGCAGTGGAAGGGCCCGGGCTGAAGCTTTCTTT	CASSGRARAEAFF
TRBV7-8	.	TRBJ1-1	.	TGTGCCAGCAGCTTAGGTAGGGGCAGGATGAACACTGAAGCTTTCTTT	CASSLGRGRMNTEAFF
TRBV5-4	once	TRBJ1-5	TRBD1	TGTGCCAGCAGCTTTTTTCACAGGGGATCCAATCAGCCCCAGCATTTT	CASSFFHRGSNQPQHF
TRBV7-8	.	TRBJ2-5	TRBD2	TGTGCCAGCAGCCCCCGACTAGCGGTCCCAGGGACCCAGTACTTC	CASSPRLAVPGTQYF
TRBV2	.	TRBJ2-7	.	TGTGCCAGCAGTGTTGGCCAGTACAGCTCCTACGAGCAGTACTTC	CASSVGQYSSYEQYF
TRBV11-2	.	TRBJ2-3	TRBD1	TGTGCCAGCAGGAGGACAGGTCAAGATACGCAGTATTTT	CASRRTGQDTQYF
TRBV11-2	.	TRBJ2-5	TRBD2	TGTGCCAGCCGGACCCGACTAGCGTTAGAGACCCAGTACTTC	CASRTRLALETQYF
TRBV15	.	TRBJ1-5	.	TGTGCCACCAGCAGAGATATGGCCCCCAATCAGCCCCAGCATTTT	CATSRDMAPNQPQHF
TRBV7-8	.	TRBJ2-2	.	TGTGCCAGCAGCTTAGAGGTGGCCGGTCCCTCCGGGGAGCTGTTTTTT	CASSLEVAGPSGELFF
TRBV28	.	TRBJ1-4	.	TGTGCCAGTCGCGAAAGTAATGAAAAACTGTTTTTT	CASRESNEKLFF